This TCR beta chain was found in a study of OX40 agonist ivuxolimab in advanced cancers. Blood sampling was done at baseline, cycle 4 day 1, and cycle 7 day 1. TCRdb keeps only in-frame clones here, not all; method: immunoSEQ multiplex PCR. The profile covers under 75,000 clones, with roughly nine tenths appearing a single time and approximately 2% taken by the ten largest. This CDR3 has 15 amino acids. The ends were cut back, 3 bases at V and 2 bases at J, with 11 bases in the middle. CDR1 and CDR2 (germline): MNHNS, SASEGT. This clonotype was obtained from an adult with an advanced solid tumor such as melanoma, head and neck, liver or kidney cancer. The input for sequencing was CD4+ or CD8+ T cells sorted from blood, taken in a trial of the OX40 agonist ivuxolimab. This chain joins TRBV6-1 and TRBJ2-4; no reliable D call. The CDR3: CASSDTRSPKNIQYF. The CDR3 nucleotides are TGTGCCAGCAGTGATACCCGTAGCCCCAAAAACATTCAGTACTTC.